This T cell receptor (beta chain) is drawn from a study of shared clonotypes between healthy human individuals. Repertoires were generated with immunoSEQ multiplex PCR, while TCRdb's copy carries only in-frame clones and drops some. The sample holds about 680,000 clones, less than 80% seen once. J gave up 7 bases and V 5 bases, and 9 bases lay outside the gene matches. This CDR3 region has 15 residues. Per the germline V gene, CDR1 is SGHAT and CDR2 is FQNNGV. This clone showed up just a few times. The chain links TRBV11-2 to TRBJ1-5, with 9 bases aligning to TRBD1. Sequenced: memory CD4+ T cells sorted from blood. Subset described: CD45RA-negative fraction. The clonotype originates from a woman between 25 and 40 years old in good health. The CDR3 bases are TGTGCCAGCAGCGCGGGGACAGGGCTAAGACAGCCCCAGCATTTT. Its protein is CASSAGTGLRQPQHF. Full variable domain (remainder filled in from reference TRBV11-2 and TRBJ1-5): EAGVAQSPRYKIIEKRQSVAFWCNPISGHATLYWYQQILGQGPKLLIQFQNNGVVDDSQLPKDRFSAERLKGVDSTLKIQPAKLEDSAVYLCASSAGTGLRQPQHFGDGTRLSIL.